This TCR beta chain was sequenced for a study of blood T cell repertoires in COVID-19. As for the study in general: COVID-19 samples collected from the United States, Italy and Spain covered acute and convalescent phases. PBMCs, B-cell-depleted T cells, or T cells provided the cDNA or gDNA that made up the material.

Per germline, CDR1 SGHVS and CDR2 FNYEAQ. Trimming removed 4 bases at V and 3 bases at J, with 7 bases between. CDR3 size: 12 residues. In the authors' workflow: Scientists estimated how many nucleated cells there were by amplifying reference gene primers. The data were produced by immunoSEQ multiplex PCR, yet TCRdb's version contains in-frame clones alone and is incomplete. The D gene and trimming were derived from the DNA, and the V and J assignments and clone size from that table. The table has about 250,000 clones, around 80% seen once. Sequencing used peripheral blood. This TCR was sampled from a man aged 35 to 55 with active or convalescent COVID-19. The chain employs TRBV7-6 and TRBJ2-7, with D perhaps TRBD1 (5 bases). The CDR3 sequence: CASSSQGYEQYF. As DNA, the CDR3 is TGTGCCAGCAGCTCCCAGGGCTACGAGCAGTACTTC.